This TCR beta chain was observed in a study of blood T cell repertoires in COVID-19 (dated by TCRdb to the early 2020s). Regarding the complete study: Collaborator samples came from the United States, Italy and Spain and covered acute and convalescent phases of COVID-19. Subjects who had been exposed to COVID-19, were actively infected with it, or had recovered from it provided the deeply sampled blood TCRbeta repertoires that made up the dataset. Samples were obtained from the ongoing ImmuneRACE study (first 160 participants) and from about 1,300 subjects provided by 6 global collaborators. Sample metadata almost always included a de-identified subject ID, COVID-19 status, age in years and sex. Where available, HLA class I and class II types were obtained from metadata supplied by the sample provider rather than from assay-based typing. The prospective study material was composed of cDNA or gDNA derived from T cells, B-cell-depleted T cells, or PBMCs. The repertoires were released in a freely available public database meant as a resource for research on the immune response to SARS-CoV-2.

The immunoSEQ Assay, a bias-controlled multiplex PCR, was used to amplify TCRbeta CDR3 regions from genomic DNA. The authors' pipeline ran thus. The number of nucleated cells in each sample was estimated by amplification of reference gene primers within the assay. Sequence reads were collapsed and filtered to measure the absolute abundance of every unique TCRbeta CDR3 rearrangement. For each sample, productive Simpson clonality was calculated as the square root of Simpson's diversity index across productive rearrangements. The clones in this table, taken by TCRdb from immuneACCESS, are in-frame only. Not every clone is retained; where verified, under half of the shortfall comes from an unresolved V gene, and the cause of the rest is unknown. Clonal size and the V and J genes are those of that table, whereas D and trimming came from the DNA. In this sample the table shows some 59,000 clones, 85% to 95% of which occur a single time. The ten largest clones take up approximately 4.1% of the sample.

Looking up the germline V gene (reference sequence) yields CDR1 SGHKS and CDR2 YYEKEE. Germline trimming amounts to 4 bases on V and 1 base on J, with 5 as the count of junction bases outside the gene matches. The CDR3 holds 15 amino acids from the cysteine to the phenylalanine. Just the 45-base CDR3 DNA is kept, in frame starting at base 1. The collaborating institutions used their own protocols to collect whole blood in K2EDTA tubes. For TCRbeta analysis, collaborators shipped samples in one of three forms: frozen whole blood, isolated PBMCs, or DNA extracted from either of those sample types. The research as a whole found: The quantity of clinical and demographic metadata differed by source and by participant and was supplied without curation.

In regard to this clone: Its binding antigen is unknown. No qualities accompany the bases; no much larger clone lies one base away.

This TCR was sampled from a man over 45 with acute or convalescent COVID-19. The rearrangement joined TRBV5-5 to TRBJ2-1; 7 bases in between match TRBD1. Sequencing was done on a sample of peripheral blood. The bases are TGTGCCAGCAGCCCCTGGACAGGTTCCTACAATGAGCAGTTCTTC. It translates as CASSPWTGSYNEQFF. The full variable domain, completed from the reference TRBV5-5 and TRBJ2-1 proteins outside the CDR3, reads DAGVTQSPTHLIKTRGQQVTLRCSPISGHKSVSWYQQVLGQGPQFIFQYYEKEERGRGNFPDRFSARQFPNYSSELNVNALLLGDSALYLCASSPWTGSYNEQFFGPGTRLTVL.